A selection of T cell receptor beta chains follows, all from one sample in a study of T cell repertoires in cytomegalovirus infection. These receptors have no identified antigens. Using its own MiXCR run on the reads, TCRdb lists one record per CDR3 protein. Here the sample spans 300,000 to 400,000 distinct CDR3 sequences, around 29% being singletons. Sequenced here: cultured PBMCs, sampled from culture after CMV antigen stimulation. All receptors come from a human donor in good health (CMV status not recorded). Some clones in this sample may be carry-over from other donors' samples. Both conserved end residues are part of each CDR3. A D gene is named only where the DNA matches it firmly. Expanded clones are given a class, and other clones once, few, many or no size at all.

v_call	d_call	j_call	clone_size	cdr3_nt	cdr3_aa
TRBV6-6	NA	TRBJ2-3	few	TGTGCCAGCAGGCCAAGCGGGACACCTCTCACAGATACGCAGTATTTT	CASRPSGTPLTDTQYF
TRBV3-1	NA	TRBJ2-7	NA	TGTGCCAGCAGCCAACCCGGGGCCAGAAGCGAGCAGTACTTC	CASSQPGARSEQYF
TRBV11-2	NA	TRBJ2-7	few	TGTGCCAGCAGCTTAGCCGTGGCCTTGGGCGAGCAGTACTTC	CASSLAVALGEQYF
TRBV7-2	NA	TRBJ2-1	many	TGTGCCAGCAGCTTTGGTGGGGGTAGCTCCTACAATGAGCAGTTCTTC	CASSFGGGSSYNEQFF
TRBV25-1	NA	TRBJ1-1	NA	TGTGCCAGCAGGGCCCCCGGACGGATGAACACTGAAGCTTTCTTT	CASRAPGRMNTEAFF
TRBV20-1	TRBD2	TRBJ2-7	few	TGCAGTGCTAGAGCCAGCGGGAGTTACCAGGGGGAGCAGTACTTC	CSARASGSYQGEQYF
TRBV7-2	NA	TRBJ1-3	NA	TGTGCCAGCAGCCCTGTCAGAAGCACTGGAAACACCATATATTTT	CASSPVRSTGNTIYF
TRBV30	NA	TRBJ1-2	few	TGTGCCTGGAGTTATCTCTATGGCTACACCTTC	CAWSYLYGYTF
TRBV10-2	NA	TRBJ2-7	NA	TGCGCCAGCAGCGGAGACGGCTACGAGCAGTACTTC	CASSGDGYEQYF
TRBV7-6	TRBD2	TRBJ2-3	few	TGTGCCAGCAGCTTAGCGGGGACTAGCGGGAGGGCCCCAGATACGCAGTATTTT	CASSLAGTSGRAPDTQYF